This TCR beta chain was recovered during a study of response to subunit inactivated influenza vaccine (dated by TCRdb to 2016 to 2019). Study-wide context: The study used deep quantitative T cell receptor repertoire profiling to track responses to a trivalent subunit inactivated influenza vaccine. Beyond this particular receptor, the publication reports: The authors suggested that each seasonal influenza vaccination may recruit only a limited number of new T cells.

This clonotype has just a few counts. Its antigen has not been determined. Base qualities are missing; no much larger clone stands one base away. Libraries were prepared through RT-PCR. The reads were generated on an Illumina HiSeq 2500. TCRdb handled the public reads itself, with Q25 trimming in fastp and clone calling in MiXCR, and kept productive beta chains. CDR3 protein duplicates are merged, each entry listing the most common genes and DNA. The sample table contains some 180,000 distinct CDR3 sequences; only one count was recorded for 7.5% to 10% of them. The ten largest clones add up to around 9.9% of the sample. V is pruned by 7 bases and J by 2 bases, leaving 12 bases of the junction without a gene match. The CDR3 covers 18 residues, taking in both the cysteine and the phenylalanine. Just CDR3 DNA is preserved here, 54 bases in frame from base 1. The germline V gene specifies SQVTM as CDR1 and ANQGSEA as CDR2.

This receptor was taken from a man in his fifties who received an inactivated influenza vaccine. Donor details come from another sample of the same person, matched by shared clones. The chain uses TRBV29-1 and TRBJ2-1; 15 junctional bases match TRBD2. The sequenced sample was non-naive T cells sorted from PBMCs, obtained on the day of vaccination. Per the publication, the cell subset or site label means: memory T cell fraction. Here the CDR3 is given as CSANGLAGGPGAYNEQFF. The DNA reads TGCAGCGCGAACGGACTAGCGGGAGGGCCGGGTGCCTACAATGAGCAGTTCTTC.